This T cell receptor (beta chain) was sequenced in a study of T cell repertoires in cytomegalovirus infection. Broader study findings: Identification of carriers of CMV plus the relevant HLA was achieved through cumulative public TCR beta family frequency. Dominating the ex vivo response were TCR beta clonotypes that were CMV-specific and HLA-C-restricted.

TCRdb recomputed calls from the reads with MiXCR, one row per CDR3 protein. The profile shows under 800,000 distinct CDR3 sequences, 24% of them singletons. In the case of this clonotype: The antigen remains unidentified.

The V end was cut by 7 bases, the J end by 3 bases, with 18 bases between. The germline gives CDR1 SQVTM, CDR2 ANQGSEA. The CDR3 loop spans 14 amino acids. The sequencing sample was made of CD8+ T cells from PBMCs. This chain joins TRBV29-1 and TRBJ1-1; a weak D match, TRBD1 (6 bases). The receptor was isolated from a human donor in good health (CMV status not recorded). Some clones in this sample may be carry-over from other donors' samples. CDR3 in amino acids: CSADARGTDTEAFF. CDR3 sequence (DNA): TGCAGCGCCGACGCCAGGGGTACGGACACTGAAGCTTTCTTT.